This T cell receptor beta chain was sequenced during a study of blood T cell repertoires in COVID-19. Whole-study context: The analysed material was cDNA or gDNA that came from T cells, B-cell-depleted T cells, or PBMCs.

The germline CDR1 and CDR2 sequences are MGHRA and YSYEKL. V was trimmed by 0 bases and J by 7 bases, leaving 10 bases between them. The CDR3 spans 14 residues. In the study's own analysis: Researchers report that nucleated cell counts were estimated from reference gene primer amplification. The protocol was immunoSEQ multiplex PCR, while the TCRdb copy is restricted to in-frame clones and leaves out a portion. V and J calls and clone size are given by that table; D and trimming were obtained from the DNA. The data contain about 43,000 clones, approximately 80% of them singletons. The sequence came from a woman between 55 and 75 years old with acute or convalescent COVID-19. The chain employs TRBV4-1 and TRBJ2-1; tentative D call: TRBD2 (6 bases). Sequenced sample: peripheral blood. As DNA, the CDR3 is TGCGCCAGCAGCCAAGAACGGGGGAGGAATGAGCAGTTCTTC. Protein: CASSQERGRNEQFF.